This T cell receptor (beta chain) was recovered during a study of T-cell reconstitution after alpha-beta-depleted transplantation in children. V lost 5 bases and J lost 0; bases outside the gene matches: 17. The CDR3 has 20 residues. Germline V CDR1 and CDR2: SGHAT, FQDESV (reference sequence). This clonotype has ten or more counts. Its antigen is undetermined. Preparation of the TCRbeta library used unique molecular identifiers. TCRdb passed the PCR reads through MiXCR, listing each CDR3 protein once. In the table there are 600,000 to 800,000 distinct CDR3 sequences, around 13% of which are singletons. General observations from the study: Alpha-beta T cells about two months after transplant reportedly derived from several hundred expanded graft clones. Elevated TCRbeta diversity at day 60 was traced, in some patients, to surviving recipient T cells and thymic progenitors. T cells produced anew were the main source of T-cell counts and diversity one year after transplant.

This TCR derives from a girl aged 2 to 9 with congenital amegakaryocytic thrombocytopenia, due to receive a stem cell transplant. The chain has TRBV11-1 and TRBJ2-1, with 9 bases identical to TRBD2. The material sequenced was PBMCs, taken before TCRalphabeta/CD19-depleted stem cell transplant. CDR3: CASSDSAGPSGTYSYNEQFF. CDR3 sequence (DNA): TGTGCCAGCAGCGACTCAGCAGGGCCTAGCGGGACTTACTCCTACAATGAGCAGTTCTTC.